The TCR beta chain described here comes from a study of control samples from healthy donors and cancer patients (dated by TCRdb to about 2020). The library came from the immunoSEQ multiplex PCR assay. The immuneACCESS repertoire file appears here via TCRdb, limited to in-frame rearrangements. These files lack a portion of the clones; in checked studies, under half of the deficit traces to unresolved V genes, and the cause of the others is not known. The sample table holds tens of thousands of clones, of which roughly 90% were seen once. Approximately 15% of the sample rests with the top ten. For this clone: What this receptor recognizes is not known. Per-base qualities were not stored, and no clone one base away is much larger.

The germline V end is reduced by 8 bases and the J end by 5 bases; junction bases left unmatched: 10. Reading the germline V gene (reference sequence) gives CDR1 GTSNPN and CDR2 SVGIG. The CDR3 runs 13 amino acids, cysteine and phenylalanine included. Of the read, only the CDR3 DNA is kept; its 39 bases are in frame from base 1. This chain joins TRBV30 to TRBJ2-5; TRBD1 lines up with 8 middle nucleotides. The sequenced sample was blood. The TCR sequence derives from a woman between 65 and 79 years old in good health. CDR3 sequence: CAILSGQGETQYF. The sequenced DNA: TGTGCCATCCTGAGTGGACAGGGCGAGACCCAGTACTTC.